This entry is about one T cell receptor (beta chain). Its antigen is undetermined. With 1 base removed from V and 4 bases from J, the gap between germline ends came to 7 bases. The CDR3 spans 13 residues. The germline V gene has CDR1 SGDLS and CDR2 YYNGEE. CD8+ and CD4+ T cells taken from blood had their TCR beta sequenced. This sample stems from a study of CD8 T cells in Susac syndrome. Roughly 0.45 to 1 ug RNA was reverse transcribed with random hexamers. TCRdb itself ran the immunoSEQ multiplex PCR reads through MiXCR, one entry per CDR3 protein. The sample holds about 200,000 distinct CDR3 sequences, about 95% seen once. Whole-study findings and limits: The study's TCR sequencing and HLA analysis covered a relatively small number of individuals, and the study acknowledged this.

This clonotype was sampled from a human donor with multiple sclerosis. The J gene is TRBJ2-3, the V gene TRBV9; D not certain. The material sequenced was CD4+ T cells from PBMCs. CDR3 amino acids: CASSVLSSDTQYF. The CDR3 region has the DNA TGTGCCAGCAGCGTATTGTCCTCAGATACGCAGTATTTT.